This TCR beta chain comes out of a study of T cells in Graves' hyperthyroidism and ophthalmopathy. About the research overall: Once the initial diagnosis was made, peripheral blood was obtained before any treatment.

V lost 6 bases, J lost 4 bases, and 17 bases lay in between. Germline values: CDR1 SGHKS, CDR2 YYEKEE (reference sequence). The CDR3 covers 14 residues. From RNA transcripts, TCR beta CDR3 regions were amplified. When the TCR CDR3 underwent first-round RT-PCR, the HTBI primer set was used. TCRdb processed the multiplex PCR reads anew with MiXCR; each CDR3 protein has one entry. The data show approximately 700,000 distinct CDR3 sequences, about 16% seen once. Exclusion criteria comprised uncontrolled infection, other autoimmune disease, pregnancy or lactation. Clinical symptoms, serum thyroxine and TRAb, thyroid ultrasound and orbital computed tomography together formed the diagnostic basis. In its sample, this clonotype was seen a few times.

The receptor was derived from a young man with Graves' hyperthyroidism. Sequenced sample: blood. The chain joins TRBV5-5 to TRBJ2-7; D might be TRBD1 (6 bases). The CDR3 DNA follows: TGTGCCAGCACCGCCTACCACCAGGGGTACGAGCAGTACTTC. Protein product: CASTAYHQGYEQYF.